A single sample gave rise to the 29 T cell receptor beta chains below, sequenced in a study of chronic HIV infection and antiretroviral therapy (dated by TCRdb to about 2015). The method behind the library was 5' RACE. TCRdb lists the instrument as Illumina MiSeq. TCRdb passed the public sequencing reads through fastp at Q25 and MiXCR, retaining productive beta sequences. Entries that share a CDR3 protein sequence are merged under the most common genes and DNA. Counted in this sample were 40,000 to 50,000 distinct CDR3 sequences; 15% to 20% of them appeared once. Under 3.5% of the sample belongs to the ten largest clones. Sequencing used peripheral blood. All receptors derive from an adult who had HIV and had not received antiretroviral therapy, or was an uninfected healthy control (not recorded which).

This clonotype was counted between two and nine times. This chain uses TRBV25-1 with TRBJ2-7; D remains ambiguous. CDR3 length equals 12 residues. Trimming cost V 1 base and J 4 bases, with 5 bases left between them. CDR1 and CDR2 from the germline V gene are MGHDK and SYGVNS. The CDR3 bases are TGTGCCAGCAGTGAATCCGGATACGAGCAGTACTTC. This sequence encodes CASSESGYEQYF.

The chain has TRBV28 and TRBJ2-3, with TRBD2 matching 8 bases. Losses at the gene ends were 6 bases for V and 6 bases for J; bases not matched to a gene: 8. The length of the CDR3 is 14 residues. Germline V lookup: CDR1 MDHEN, CDR2 SYDVKM. Here the CDR3 reads CASRSGLAADTQYF. In DNA, the CDR3 is TGTGCCAGCAGATCTGGACTAGCAGCCGATACGCAGTATTTT.

Only a few counts were recorded for this clonotype. The chain has TRBV5-1 and TRBJ1-6; TRBD1 might be the D (5 bases). The V and J ends lost 4 bases and 14 bases respectively, with 16 bases between them. Per germline, CDR1 SGHRS and CDR2 YFSETQ. The CDR3 covers 13 residues. The CDR3 region has the DNA TGCGCCAGCAGCGAAACAGGTTCAGAGACCCTCCACTTT. Amino acid sequence: CASSETGSETLHF. The full variable domain, completed using reference TRBV5-1 and TRBJ1-6, is KAGVTQTPRYLIKTRGQQVTLSCSPISGHRSVSWYQQTPGQGLQFLFEYFSETQRNKGNFPGRFSGRQFSNSRSEMNVSTLELGDSALYLCASSETGSETLHFGNGTRLTVT.

V is TRBV25-1 and J is TRBJ2-7, with a weak D call TRBD1 (6 bases). Trimming took 7 bases from V and 2 from J, leaving 12 bases between them. From germline, CDR1 is MGHDK and CDR2 SYGVNS. The CDR3 totals 13 residues. CDR3 amino acids: CASTGTWAYEQYF. DNA of the CDR3: TGTGCCAGCACCGGGACATGGGCCTACGAGCAGTACTTC.

In this sample, this clonotype turned up many times. This chain connects TRBV27 to TRBJ1-1; no clear D. Germline loops: CDR1 MNHEY, CDR2 SMNVEV (reference sequence). This CDR3 region has 12 residues. V dropped 7 bases and J dropped 0 bases, with 6 bases sitting between them. CDR3 nucleotide sequence: TGTGCCAGCAAGAGGCTGAACACTGAAGCTTTCTTT. Translating it yields CASKRLNTEAFF.

This clonotype turned up a few times. The chain couples TRBV20-1 to TRBJ2-7; no reliable D call. The CDR3 runs to 13 residues. Per germline, CDR1 DFQATT and CDR2 SNEGSKA (reference sequence). V shed 3 bases and J shed 0 bases, with 9 bases lying between them. CDR3 DNA: TGCAGTGCTAGGGCGGCTAGCTCCTACGAGCAGTACTTC. It specifies CSARAASSYEQYF.

This clonotype showed up just a few times. The J gene is TRBJ2-1, the V gene TRBV2; D might be TRBD2 (5 bases). Germline assignment: CDR1 SNHLY and CDR2 FYNNEI. This CDR3 region has 13 residues. The germline V and J ends were trimmed by 7 bases and 5 bases, with 12 bases remaining between them. This chain's CDR3 is CASNAGFDNEQFF. CDR3 bases: TGTGCCAGCAACGCGGGCTTCGACAATGAGCAGTTCTTC.

This chain links TRBV5-1 with TRBJ1-1; D is possibly TRBD1 (5 bases). Germline-derived CDR1 and CDR2 are SGHRS and YFSETQ. Trimming removed 0 bases at V and 0 bases at J, with 9 bases between. The CDR3 sequence is 15 residues long. The CDR3 bases are TGCGCCAGCAGCTTGGCAGCAGGGCTGAACACTGAAGCTTTCTTT. It codes for CASSLAAGLNTEAFF.

The J gene is TRBJ1-5, the V gene TRBV28, with 7 nucleotides matching TRBD1. Per the germline V gene, CDR1 is MDHEN and CDR2 is SYDVKM. Germline trimming cut 5 bases from V and 5 bases from J; bases unmatched to any gene: 15. The CDR3 is 17 amino acids. CDR3 coding DNA: TGTGCCAGCAGTAGTGGACTGGGATTAACAGGGGATCAGCCCCAGCATTTT. Protein sequence: CASSSGLGLTGDQPQHF. The whole variable domain, remainder taken from reference TRBV28 and TRBJ1-5, is DVKVTQSSRYLVKRTGEKVFLECVQDMDHENMFWYRQDPGLGLRLIYFSYDVKMKEKGDIPEGYSVSREKKERFSLILESASTNQTSMYLCASSSGLGLTGDQPQHFGDGTRLSIL.

This clonotype was seen a handful of times. V usage is TRBV28 and J usage is TRBJ2-7, with D uncertain. The ends were cut back, 5 bases at V and 6 bases at J, with 8 bases in the middle. The CDR3 runs 11 residues. Germline V gene data show CDR1 as MDHEN and CDR2 as SYDVKM. CDR3 coding DNA: TGTGCCAGCAGTCCATTTTCCGAGCAGTACTTC. This gives the protein CASSPFSEQYF.

The chain couples TRBV28 to TRBJ2-1; 12 bases line up with TRBD2. From germline, CDR1 is MDHEN and CDR2 SYDVKM. CDR3 length: 18 residues. The ends lost 5 bases at V and 0 bases at J; junction bases unmatched: 8. The CDR3 sequence is CASSTTSGRAFSYNEQFF. In DNA form, the CDR3 reads TGTGCCAGCAGTACGACTAGCGGGAGAGCCTTCTCCTACAATGAGCAGTTCTTC.

The rearrangement joins TRBV12-3 or TRBV12-4 to TRBJ2-7; 12 bases agree with TRBD2. The CDR3 contains 14 residues. After removal of 6 bases from V and 5 bases from J, the junction contained 5 bases not matched to a gene. DNA for the CDR3: TGTGCCAGCAGCAGACTAGCGGGAGCAGACGAGCAGTACTTC. It encodes CASSRLAGADEQYF.

The rearrangement uses TRBV19 and TRBJ2-1; 11 bases agree with TRBD2. The CDR3 extends over 16 amino acids. V lost 1 base, J lost 10 bases, and 9 bases stayed unmatched. CDR1 and CDR2 from the germline V gene are LNHDA and SQIVND (reference sequence). CDR3 DNA: TGTGCCAGTAGTATAGGTTTAGCGGGAGGGCCAGGGGAGCAGTTCTTC. Its translation is CASSIGLAGGPGEQFF.

This clonotype was recorded a few times. The chain is built from TRBV7-9 and TRBJ2-7; D is uncertain. In germline, CDR1 is SEHNR, CDR2 FQNEAQ (reference sequence). Trimming left V 5 bases short and J 4 bases short, with 6 bases between. This CDR3 region has 11 residues. In DNA form, the CDR3 reads TGTGCCAGCAGCCCCCAATACGAGCAGTACTTC. Translating gives CASSPQYEQYF.

The rearrangement uses TRBV29-1 and TRBJ2-1, with D unresolved. Germline loops: CDR1 SQVTM, CDR2 ANQGSEA. Trimming left V 3 bases short and J 10 bases short, with 13 bases between. CDR3 size: 12 residues. CDR3 sequence reads: CSVDLSMREQFF. The CDR3 DNA reads as TGCAGCGTTGACCTAAGCATGCGAGAGCAGTTCTTC.

V and J are TRBV27 and TRBJ1-3; TRBD1 might be the D (5 bases). Looked up from germline, CDR1 is MNHEY and CDR2 is SMNVEV (reference sequence). The CDR3 is made up of 14 amino acids. V was cut by 2 bases and J by 4 bases, with 9 bases left in between. Written as DNA, the CDR3 is TGTGCCAGCAGTTTAGGGGGGTCGGGAAACACCATATATTTT. As protein: CASSLGGSGNTIYF.

This rearrangement joins TRBV5-1 to TRBJ1-3, with unresolved D. Germline CDR1 SGHRS, CDR2 YFSETQ. Deletions cut 6 bases from V and 0 bases from J, with 7 bases between. This CDR3 region has 13 residues. CDR3 residues: CASTLDSGNTIYF. The CDR3 DNA is TGCGCCAGCACGCTAGACTCTGGAAACACCATATATTTT.

This clonotype was picked up a small number of times. The DNA of the CDR3 is TGCAGTGCTGATGACAGCCCCACAGATACGCAGTATTTT. Its protein product is CSADDSPTDTQYF. V and J are TRBV20-1 and TRBJ2-3; D perhaps matches TRBD1 (5 bases). This CDR3 contains 13 residues. The germline V gene encodes CDR1 DFQATT and CDR2 SNEGSKA (reference sequence). The V end lost 5 bases, the J end lost 2 bases, and 11 bases lay between the germline ends.

This chain connects TRBV20-1 to TRBJ2-1, with 13 nucleotides matching TRBD2. V gave up 3 bases and J gave up 5 bases; unmatched junction bases: 4. From germline, CDR1 is DFQATT and CDR2 SNEGSKA (reference sequence). The CDR3 has 15 residues. The CDR3 region is CSARGTSGAHNEQFF. The CDR3 region has the DNA TGCAGTGCTAGGGGGACTAGCGGGGCACACAATGAGCAGTTCTTC.

This clonotype was observed a handful of times. The chain combines TRBV11-2 with TRBJ2-6; no clear D gene. Deletions cut 5 bases from V and 9 bases from J, with 17 bases between. From germline, CDR1 is SGHAT and CDR2 FQNNGV. This CDR3 is 15 amino acids long. Written as DNA, the CDR3 is TGTGCCAGCAGCCACCGGTTTTTTTTGGACAACGTCCTGACTTTC. Its translation: CASSHRFFLDNVLTF.

The chain couples TRBV27 to TRBJ2-2; D is uncertain. CDR3 length: 18 amino acids. V lost 3 bases to trimming and J lost 0 bases, with 17 bases between them. In germline, CDR1 is MNHEY, CDR2 SMNVEV (reference sequence). The CDR3 region is CASSLVPYGSPNTGELFF. DNA for the CDR3: TGTGCCAGCAGTTTGGTCCCGTACGGCAGCCCGAACACCGGGGAGCTGTTTTTT.

In this sample, this clonotype turned up a few times. The chain recombines TRBV20-1 with TRBJ1-6; D remains ambiguous. This CDR3 has 14 residues. V was cut by 3 bases and J by 11 bases, with 17 bases left in between. Germline V gene sequence: CDR1 DFQATT, CDR2 SNEGSKA (reference sequence). CDR3 amino acids: CSARVSFGLAPLHF. The CDR3 nucleotides are TGCAGTGCTAGGGTTAGCTTCGGGCTGGCACCCCTCCACTTT.

This clonotype was counted only a few times. The chain is built from TRBV29-1 and TRBJ2-6; 9 positions match TRBD1. The CDR3 has 15 amino acids. Trimming removed 8 bases from V and 0 bases from J; junction bases left unmatched: 5. Germline CDR1 reads SQVTM; CDR2 reads ANQGSEA. The CDR3 here is CSTGQGGSGANVLTF. CDR3 DNA sequence: TGCAGCACGGGACAGGGTGGCTCTGGGGCCAACGTCCTGACTTTC.

J is TRBJ2-7 and V is TRBV12-3 or TRBV12-4, with D perhaps TRBD2 (6 bases). V was cut by 5 bases and J by 5 bases, with 22 bases left in between. The CDR3 length is 16 residues. CDR3 sequence reads: CASSEPRAGIFDEQYF. CDR3 in DNA: TGTGCCAGCAGTGAACCACGGGCGGGGATCTTTGACGAGCAGTACTTC.

This clonotype was detected a few times. The rearrangement links TRBV27 to TRBJ1-5, with D unclear. The V gene lost 4 bases and the J gene lost 3 bases, with 10 bases spanning the gap. The CDR3 extends over 14 amino acids. CDR1 is MNHEY and CDR2 is SMNVEV in the germline V gene (reference sequence). The CDR3 reads CASSWSRNNQPQHF. The DNA for the CDR3 is TGTGCCAGCAGTTGGTCCAGGAACAATCAGCCCCAGCATTTT.

This clonotype was counted only a few times. This sequence joins TRBV7-9 and TRBJ2-1; 12 bases line up with TRBD2. V was clipped by 5 bases and J by 1 base; unmatched bases: 6. Germline-derived CDR1 and CDR2 are SEHNR and FQNEAQ (reference sequence). CDR3 size: 17 residues. CDR3 loop: CASSPRTSGRSYNEQFF. CDR3 nucleotide sequence: TGTGCCAGCAGCCCCCGAACTAGCGGGAGGTCCTACAATGAGCAGTTCTTC. Looking up the rest from reference TRBV7-9 and TRBJ2-1 gives the full variable domain: DTGVSQNPRHKITKRGQNVTFRCDPISEHNRLYWYRQTLGQGPEFLTYFQNEAQLEKSRLLSDRFSAERPKGSFSTLEIQRTEQGDSAMYLCASSPRTSGRSYNEQFFGPGTRLTVL.

The V call is TRBV18, the J call TRBJ2-3; TRBD1 matches 8 bases. Per the germline V gene, CDR1 is KGHSH and CDR2 is LQKENI. The J segment lost 6 bases and the V segment lost 5 bases, leaving 7 bases of the junction unmatched. The CDR3 totals 14 residues. The CDR3 region has the DNA TGTGCCAGCTCAGCTCAGGGGGCGGCGGATACGCAGTATTTT. This encodes CASSAQGAADTQYF.

The rearrangement joins TRBV7-3 to TRBJ2-6, with 8 bases fitting TRBD1. J was trimmed by 0 bases and V by 4 bases; bases with no gene match: 5. The CDR3 has 17 amino acids. The germline gives CDR1 SGHTA, CDR2 FQGTGA. The CDR3 DNA sequence: TGTGCCAGCAGCTCTGGACAGGGCCGCTCTGGGGCCAACGTCCTGACTTTC. This codes for CASSSGQGRSGANVLTF.

This clonotype was recorded many times. The chain carries TRBV11-1 and TRBJ2-2; 7 nucleotides match TRBD2. V was clipped by 4 bases and J by 6 bases; unmatched bases: 8. This CDR3 is built from 15 residues. CDR1 and CDR2 (germline): SGHAT, FQDESV (reference sequence). The CDR3 nucleotides are TGTGCCAGCAGCTACAAGAGTAGCGGGTCCGGGGAGCTGTTTTTT. It yields the protein CASSYKSSGSGELFF.